These 30 T cell receptor beta chains were sequenced from one sample in a study of cytomegalovirus exposure and HLA in healthy donors. PCR involved 60 Vbeta and 13 Jbeta primers. Sequencing used immunoSEQ multiplex PCR; TCRdb keeps in-frame clones, though not all of them. In all, the sample yields some 56,000 clones. Sequencing used PBMCs. All receptors come from a woman aged 25 to 39 in good health and CMV-seropositive.

With regard to this clone: The junction does not match germline at one end; this may be a read error. The chain carries TRBV5-1 and TRBJ2-1; TRBD2 is a possible D gene (6 bases). Per germline, CDR1 SGHRS and CDR2 YFSETQ. This CDR3 is built from 16 residues. CDR3 bases: TGCGCCAGCAGCTTTGGGTCCGGGAGCTCCGACAATGAGCAGTTCTTC. This gives the protein CASSFGSGSSDNEQFF. Complete variable domain (other parts from reference TRBV5-1 and TRBJ2-1): KAGVTQTPRYLIKTRGQQVTLSCSPISGHRSVSWYQQTPGQGLQFLFEYFSETQRNKGNFPGRFSGRQFSNSRSEMNVSTLELGDSALYLCASSFGSGSSDNEQFFGPGTRLTVL.

The chain is built from TRBV6-4 and TRBJ2-5; 13 nucleotides agree with TRBD2. CDR1 is MRHNA and CDR2 is SNTAGT in the germline V gene. The CDR3 covers 16 residues. V shed 6 bases and J 3 bases; nucleotides not matched to a gene: 7. CDR3 sequence: CASSPEGTSGKETQYF. The CDR3 region has the DNA TGTGCCAGCAGCCCCGAAGGGACTAGCGGGAAAGAGACCCAGTACTTC.

The rearrangement uses TRBV11-3 and TRBJ1-1, with no clear D. This CDR3 spans 14 amino acids. The V gene lost 1 base and the J gene lost 0 bases, with 6 bases spanning the gap. Germline V CDR1 and CDR2: SGHNT, YENEEA. DNA for the CDR3: TGTGCCAGCAGCTTAGGGCAGGTGAACACTGAAGCTTTCTTT. Translated: CASSLGQVNTEAFF.

The J gene is TRBJ1-6, the V gene TRBV28; possibly TRBD1 for D (6 bases). In germline, CDR1 is MDHEN, CDR2 SYDVKM. CDR3 length: 14 amino acids. V gave up 8 bases and J gave up 8 bases, with 16 bases separating them. The chain's CDR3 is CASSGRGLDSPLHF. The CDR3 coding sequence is TGTGCCAGCTCGGGCAGGGGCTTAGATTCACCCCTCCACTTT.

A note on this clone: One end of the junction does not line up with germline, which may come from a read error. The J gene is TRBJ1-1, the V gene TRBV7-9; no definite D call. Germline CDR1 SEHNR, CDR2 FQNEAQ (reference sequence). The CDR3 extends over 16 amino acids. CDR3 in DNA: TGTGCCAGCAGCTTAGATGGCCATGCGGTGAACACTGAAGATTTCTTT. Translated, it gives CASSLDGHAVNTEDFF.

The gene calls are TRBV25-1 and TRBJ2-7, with D perhaps TRBD1 (6 bases). This CDR3 is built from 16 residues. V was cut by 1 base and J by 2 bases, with 15 bases left in between. Germline V gives CDR1 MGHDK, CDR2 SYGVNS. CDR3 DNA: TGTGCCAGCAGTGAATTAACCAGGGGCGGCGCCTACGAGCAGTACTTC. Encoded protein: CASSELTRGGAYEQYF.

The chain carries TRBV25-1 and TRBJ2-7; TRBD1 agrees at 11 bases. The CDR3 length is 16 residues. V shed 4 bases, J shed 2 bases, and the junction held 7 bases outside the gene matches. Germline V gene sequence: CDR1 MGHDK, CDR2 SYGVNS. The CDR3 sequence is CASSGRGQGATYEQYF. The CDR3 DNA reads as TGTGCCAGCAGTGGAAGAGGACAGGGGGCGACCTACGAGCAGTACTTC.

V gene TRBV4-1 combines with J gene TRBJ2-3; D is perhaps TRBD1 (6 bases). Trimming took 1 base from V and 4 from J, leaving 9 bases between them. The CDR3 consists of 14 residues. CDR1 and CDR2 from the germline V gene are MGHRA and YSYEKL. In DNA, the CDR3 is TGCGCCAGCAGCCAAGTTCAGGGGTCAGATACGCAGTATTTT. It is translated as CASSQVQGSDTQYF.

The chain is built from TRBV27 and TRBJ2-5, with 7 nucleotides matching TRBD2. The CDR3 runs 13 residues. J was trimmed by 1 base and V by 6 bases; bases with no gene match: 2. The germline V gene encodes CDR1 MNHEY and CDR2 SMNVEV (reference sequence). DNA of the CDR3: TGTGCCAGCAGAGGCGGGGGCCAAGAGACCCAGTACTTC. This sequence encodes CASRGGGQETQYF.

This sequence joins TRBV27 and TRBJ2-1; no reliable D call. The CDR3 runs to 13 residues. Germline V CDR1 and CDR2: MNHEY, SMNVEV (reference sequence). The V gene lost 8 bases and the J gene lost 6 bases, with 14 bases spanning the gap. The CDR3 loop is CASGRQDGNEQFF. The CDR3 DNA reads TGTGCCAGCGGGCGCCAAGACGGCAATGAGCAGTTCTTC.

CDR3: CASSYSGAGINEQFF. The CDR3 DNA is TGTGCCAGCAGTTACAGTGGAGCGGGAATCAATGAGCAGTTCTTC. The chain is built from TRBV6-5 and TRBJ2-1; 7 bases agree with TRBD2. Germline assignment: CDR1 MNHEY and CDR2 SVGAGI. With V trimmed by 2 bases and J by 6 bases, 7 bases remained unmatched. The length of the CDR3 is 15 residues.

The chain couples TRBV29-1 to TRBJ1-2; tentatively, D is TRBD1 (5 bases). The CDR3 consists of 13 residues. Germline loops: CDR1 SQVTM, CDR2 ANQGSEA. V was pared by 6 bases and J by 4 bases, with 15 bases between. The CDR3 DNA follows: TGCAGCGTCCACCCCGGGACTCCCTATGGCTACACCTTC. This gives the protein CSVHPGTPYGYTF.

The V and J genes are TRBV4-1 and TRBJ1-2; D is possibly TRBD1 (5 bases). Per the germline V gene, CDR1 is MGHRA and CDR2 is YSYEKL. Trimming took 0 bases from V and 3 from J, leaving 11 bases between them. The CDR3 length is 15 residues. CDR3 in amino acids: CASSQEAGKHYGYTF. Here the CDR3 DNA reads TGCGCCAGCAGCCAAGAGGCAGGGAAGCACTATGGCTACACCTTC.

V usage is TRBV29-1 and J usage is TRBJ2-7; possible D gene TRBD1, 6 bases. Per germline, CDR1 SQVTM and CDR2 ANQGSEA. Trimming shortened V by 6 bases and J by 2 bases, and 17 bases separated the two germline ends. This CDR3 comprises 14 residues. CDR3 residues: CSVIRDTSAYEQYF. The CDR3 DNA reads as TGCAGCGTCATCCGGGACACAAGCGCCTACGAGCAGTACTTC.

The rearrangement joins TRBV10-1 to TRBJ2-3, with TRBD1 matching over 9 bases. The V gene end was trimmed by 3 bases and the J gene end by 6 bases; junction bases not matched to a gene: 7. Germline-derived CDR1 and CDR2 are WNHNN and SYGVQD (reference sequence). This CDR3 is built from 15 residues. The CDR3, as DNA: TGCGCCAGCAGTGATGGGGGACAGGGCGCGGATACGCAGTATTTT. Protein sequence: CASSDGGQGADTQYF.

The rearrangement uses TRBV19 and TRBJ1-1, with unresolved D. The CDR3 length is 13 residues. Germline V CDR1 and CDR2: LNHDA, SQIVND (reference sequence). V was clipped by 3 bases and J by 2 bases, with 7 bases between them. CDR3 sequence reads: CASSIHSNTEAFF. CDR3 coding DNA: TGTGCCAGTAGTATCCACAGCAACACTGAAGCTTTCTTT.

The chain combines TRBV19 with TRBJ2-3; D unclear. Germline V lookup: CDR1 LNHDA, CDR2 SQIVND (reference sequence). The V end lost 1 base, the J end lost 3 bases, and 11 bases lay between the germline ends. The CDR3 loop spans 15 amino acids. The CDR3 bases are TGTGCCAGTAGTATAGGGCCACAGCCTACAGATACGCAGTATTTT. Its translation: CASSIGPQPTDTQYF.

The chain links TRBV10-1 to TRBJ2-3; D is ambiguous. With 3 bases removed from V and 2 bases from J, the gap between germline ends came to 9 bases. The germline CDR1 and CDR2 sequences are WNHNN and SYGVQD (reference sequence). CDR3 size: 14 residues. As DNA, the CDR3 is TGCGCCAGCAGTGATAATCAGGACACAGATACGCAGTATTTT. Its protein is CASSDNQDTDTQYF.

The V call is TRBV29-1, the J call TRBJ2-7; TRBD2 matches at 15 bases. CDR1 is SQVTM, CDR2 ANQGSEA, per germline. The V segment lost 4 bases and the J segment 2 bases; nucleotides outside the gene matches: 3. The CDR3 is 15 amino acids. The CDR3 region is CSVVGLAGGPYEQYF. DNA for the CDR3: TGCAGCGTTGTGGGACTAGCGGGAGGTCCCTACGAGCAGTACTTC.

The CDR3 sequence is CASSSFSGRTDEQFF. As DNA, the CDR3 is TGTGCCAGCAGCTCGTTTAGCGGGAGGACGGATGAGCAGTTCTTC. This sequence joins TRBV5-4 and TRBJ2-1; the match to TRBD2 covers 10 bases. Germline CDR1 and CDR2: SGHNT and YYREEE (reference sequence). The CDR3 sequence is 15 residues long. After removal of 3 bases from V and 8 bases from J, the junction contained 8 bases not matched to a gene.

This chain connects TRBV28 to TRBJ2-7, with TRBD2 matching 10 bases. V was clipped by 4 bases and J by 7 bases; unmatched bases: 7. Germline V gene sequence: CDR1 MDHEN, CDR2 SYDVKM. The CDR3 contains 14 residues. The CDR3: CASSYQAGGREQYF. Written as DNA, the CDR3 is TGTGCCAGCAGTTACCAAGCGGGGGGGAGGGAGCAGTACTTC.

The chain employs TRBV27 and TRBJ1-5; tentative D call: TRBD1 (5 bases). V shed 0 bases and J shed 6 bases, with 12 bases lying between them. The CDR3 is 15 residues long. Germline V CDR1 and CDR2: MNHEY, SMNVEV (reference sequence). The CDR3 reads CASSLSRDPGQPQHF. In DNA, the CDR3 is TGTGCCAGCAGTTTATCCAGGGATCCGGGTCAGCCCCAGCATTTT.

V usage is TRBV9 and J usage is TRBJ2-7; D ambiguous. The CDR3 consists of 15 residues. Trimming shortened V by 0 bases and J by 2 bases, and 12 bases separated the two germline ends. Germline assignment: CDR1 SGDLS and CDR2 YYNGEE. DNA of the CDR3: TGTGCCAGCAGCGTAGCAACGGGTCGCACCTACGAGCAGTACTTC. It translates to CASSVATGRTYEQYF.

The genes are TRBV7-6 and TRBJ1-1; TRBD1 aligns across 7 bases. The V gene's germline CDR1 is SGHVS and CDR2 FNYEAQ. J lost 1 base, V lost 5 bases, and 4 bases had no gene match. The CDR3 consists of 14 residues. The CDR3 spells CASSLWTGNTEAFF. The CDR3 region has the DNA TGTGCCAGCAGCCTATGGACAGGGAACACTGAAGCTTTCTTT. Complete variable domain (other parts from reference TRBV7-6 and TRBJ1-1): GAGVSQSPRYKVTKRGQDVALRCDPISGHVSLYWYRQALGQGPEFLTYFNYEAQQDKSGLPNDRFSAERPEGSISTLTIQRTEQRDSAMYRCASSLWTGNTEAFFGQGTRLTVV.

The V call is TRBV29-1, the J call TRBJ1-5; tentatively, D is TRBD1 (5 bases). This CDR3 has 14 residues. Germline CDR1 SQVTM, CDR2 ANQGSEA. V lost 5 bases and J lost 2, with 13 bases in between. The CDR3 loop reads CSVTDGGGNQPQHF. The CDR3 DNA follows: TGCAGCGTTACGGACGGGGGAGGCAATCAGCCCCAGCATTTT. Together with reference TRBV29-1 and TRBJ1-5, the CDR3 gives the full variable domain: SAVISQKPSRDICQRGTSLTIQCQVDSQVTMMFWYRQQPGQSLTLIATANQGSEATYESGFVIDKFPISRPNLTFSTLTVSNMSPEDSSIYLCSVTDGGGNQPQHFGDGTRLSIL.

This chain joins TRBV18 and TRBJ2-7; 10 bases align to TRBD1. Germline trimming cut 2 bases from V and 3 bases from J; bases unmatched to any gene: 4. Germline assignment: CDR1 KGHSH and CDR2 LQKENI. This CDR3 has 15 residues. CDR3 bases: TGTGCCAGCTCACCATCAGGGACAGGGGACTACGAGCAGTACTTC. This sequence encodes CASSPSGTGDYEQYF.

Written as DNA, the CDR3 is TGTGCCTGGGATCCTAGCGGGAGGGCCGGGAATGAGCAGTTCTTC. This codes for CAWDPSGRAGNEQFF. The rearrangement uses TRBV30 and TRBJ2-1; 12 bases are a match to TRBD2. This CDR3 contains 15 residues. With V trimmed by 5 bases and J by 7 bases, 9 bases remained unmatched. Germline lookup yields CDR1 GTSNPN and CDR2 SVGIG (reference sequence).

This chain joins TRBV18 and TRBJ2-5, with 8 bases matching TRBD1. CDR3 length: 13 residues. With 5 bases clipped from V and 5 bases from J, the junction kept 4 bases outside the gene matches. Germline CDR1 and CDR2: KGHSH and LQKENI. CDR3 DNA: TGTGCCAGCTCATCGACAGGGGTTGAGACCCAGTACTTC. Translation: CASSSTGVETQYF.

The chain combines TRBV19 with TRBJ1-6, with 7 nucleotides matching TRBD1. Losses at the gene ends were 4 bases for V and 18 bases for J; bases not matched to a gene: 9. CDR3 length: 12 amino acids. In germline, CDR1 is LNHDA, CDR2 SQIVND (reference sequence). The CDR3 reads CASSTSGTAPHF. The CDR3 DNA reads as TGTGCCAGTAGTACCTCCGGGACAGCTCCCCACTTT.

The rearrangement uses TRBV4-1 and TRBJ1-6; D might be TRBD1 (5 bases). V gave up 1 base and J gave up 6 bases, with 10 bases separating them. CDR1 is MGHRA and CDR2 is YSYEKL in the germline V gene. The CDR3 spans 15 residues. The CDR3 coding sequence is TGCGCCAGCAGCCAAGTTGGGGCGCGTAATTCACCCCTCCACTTT. Protein product: CASSQVGARNSPLHF.